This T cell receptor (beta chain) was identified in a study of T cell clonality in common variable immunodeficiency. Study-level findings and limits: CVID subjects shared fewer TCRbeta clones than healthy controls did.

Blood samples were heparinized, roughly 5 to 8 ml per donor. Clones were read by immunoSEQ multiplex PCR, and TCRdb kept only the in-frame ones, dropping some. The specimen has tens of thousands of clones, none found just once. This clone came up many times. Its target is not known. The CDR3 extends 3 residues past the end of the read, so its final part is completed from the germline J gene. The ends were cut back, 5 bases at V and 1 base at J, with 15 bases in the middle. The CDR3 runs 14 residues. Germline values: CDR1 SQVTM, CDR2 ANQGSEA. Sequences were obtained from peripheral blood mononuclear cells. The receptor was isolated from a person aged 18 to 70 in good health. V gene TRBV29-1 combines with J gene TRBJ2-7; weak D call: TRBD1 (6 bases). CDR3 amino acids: CSVKRDTFSYEQYF. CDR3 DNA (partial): TGCAGCGTTAAACGGGACACCTTTTCCTACGAG.